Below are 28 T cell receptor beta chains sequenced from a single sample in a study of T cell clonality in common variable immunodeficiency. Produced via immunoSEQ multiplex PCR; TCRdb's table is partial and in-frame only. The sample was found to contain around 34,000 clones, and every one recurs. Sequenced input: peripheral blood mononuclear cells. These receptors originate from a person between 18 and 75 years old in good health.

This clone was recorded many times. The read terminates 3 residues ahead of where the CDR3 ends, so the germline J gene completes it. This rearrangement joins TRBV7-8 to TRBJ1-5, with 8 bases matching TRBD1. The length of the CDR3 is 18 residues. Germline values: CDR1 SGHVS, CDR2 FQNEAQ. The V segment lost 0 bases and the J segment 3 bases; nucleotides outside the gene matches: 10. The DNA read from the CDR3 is TGTGCCAGCAGCTTAGCTCGAAGATTACAGGGGGTCAATCAGCCC. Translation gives CASSLARRLQGVNQP. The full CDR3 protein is CASSLARRLQGVNQPQHF.

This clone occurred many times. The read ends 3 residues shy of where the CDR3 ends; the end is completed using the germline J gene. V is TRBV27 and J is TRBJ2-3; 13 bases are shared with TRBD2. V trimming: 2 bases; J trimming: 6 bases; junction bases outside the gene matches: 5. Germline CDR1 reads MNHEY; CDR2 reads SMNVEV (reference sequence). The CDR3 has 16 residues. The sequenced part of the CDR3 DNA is TGTGCCAGCAGTTTAGGACTAGCGGGAGATGAGGATACG. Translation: CASSLGLAGDEDT. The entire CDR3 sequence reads CASSLGLAGDEDTQYF.

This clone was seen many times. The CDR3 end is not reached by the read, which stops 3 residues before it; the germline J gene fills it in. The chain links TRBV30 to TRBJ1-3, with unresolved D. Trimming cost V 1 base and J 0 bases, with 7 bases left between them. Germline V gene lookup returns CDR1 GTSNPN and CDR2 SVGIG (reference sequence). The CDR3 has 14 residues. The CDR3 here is CAWSATSSGNTIYF. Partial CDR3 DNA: TGTGCCTGGAGTGCAACATCCTCTGGAAACACC.

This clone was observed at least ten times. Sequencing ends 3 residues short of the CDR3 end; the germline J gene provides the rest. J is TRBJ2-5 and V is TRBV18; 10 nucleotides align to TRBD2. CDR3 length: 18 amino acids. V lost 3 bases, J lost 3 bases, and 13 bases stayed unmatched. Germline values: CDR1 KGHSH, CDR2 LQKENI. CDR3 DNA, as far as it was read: TGTGCCAGCTCACCTCAAGTCGGTAAAACTAGCGGGAAAGAGACC. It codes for CASSPQVGKTSGKET. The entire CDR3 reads CASSPQVGKTSGKETQYF. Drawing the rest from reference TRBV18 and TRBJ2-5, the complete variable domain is NAGVMQNPRHLVRRRGQEARLRCSPMKGHSHVYWYRQLPEEGLKFMVYLQKENIIDESGMPKERFSAEFPKEGPSILRIQQVVRGDSAAYFCASSPQVGKTSGKETQYFGPGTRLLVL.

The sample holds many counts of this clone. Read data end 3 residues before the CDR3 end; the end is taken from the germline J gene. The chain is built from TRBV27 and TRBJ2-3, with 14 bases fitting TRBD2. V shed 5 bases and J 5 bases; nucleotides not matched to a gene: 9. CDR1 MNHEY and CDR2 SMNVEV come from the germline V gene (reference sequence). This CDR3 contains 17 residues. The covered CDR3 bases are TGTGCCAGCAGTCCTCGGACTAGCGGGAGGAGAATAGATACG. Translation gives CASSPRTSGRRIDT. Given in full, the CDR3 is CASSPRTSGRRIDTQYF.

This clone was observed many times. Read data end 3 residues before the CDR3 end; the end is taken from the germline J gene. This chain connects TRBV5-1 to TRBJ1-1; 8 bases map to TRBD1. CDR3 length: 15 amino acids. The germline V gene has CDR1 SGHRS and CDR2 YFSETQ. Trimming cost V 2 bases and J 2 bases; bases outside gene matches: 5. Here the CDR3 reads CASSFRTGTNTEAFF. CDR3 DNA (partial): TGCGCCAGCAGCTTCCGGACAGGGACTAACACTGAA.

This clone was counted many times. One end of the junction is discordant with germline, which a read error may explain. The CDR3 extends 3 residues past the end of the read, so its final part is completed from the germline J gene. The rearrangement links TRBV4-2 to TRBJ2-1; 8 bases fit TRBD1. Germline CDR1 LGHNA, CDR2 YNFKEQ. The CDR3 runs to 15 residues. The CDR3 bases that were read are TGCGCCAGCAGCCAAGACAGGGGTAATCTCAATGAG. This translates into CASSQDRGNLNE. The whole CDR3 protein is CASSQDRGNLNEQFF.

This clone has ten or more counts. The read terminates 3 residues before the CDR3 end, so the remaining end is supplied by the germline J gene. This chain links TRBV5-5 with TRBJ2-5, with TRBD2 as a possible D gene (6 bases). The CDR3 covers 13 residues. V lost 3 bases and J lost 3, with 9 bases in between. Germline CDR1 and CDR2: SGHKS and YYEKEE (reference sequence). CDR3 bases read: TGTGCCAGCAGCTGGCCGGGGGAAGAGACC. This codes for CASSWPGEET. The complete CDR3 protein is CASSWPGEETQYF.

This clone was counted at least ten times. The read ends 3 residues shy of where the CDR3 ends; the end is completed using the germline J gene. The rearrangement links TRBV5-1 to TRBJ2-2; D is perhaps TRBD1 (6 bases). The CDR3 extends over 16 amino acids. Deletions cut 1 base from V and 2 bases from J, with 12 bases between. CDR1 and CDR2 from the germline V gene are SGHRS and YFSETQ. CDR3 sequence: CASSLRGGSNTGELFF. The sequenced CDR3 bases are TGCGCCAGCAGCTTGAGAGGGGGATCAAACACCGGGGAG.

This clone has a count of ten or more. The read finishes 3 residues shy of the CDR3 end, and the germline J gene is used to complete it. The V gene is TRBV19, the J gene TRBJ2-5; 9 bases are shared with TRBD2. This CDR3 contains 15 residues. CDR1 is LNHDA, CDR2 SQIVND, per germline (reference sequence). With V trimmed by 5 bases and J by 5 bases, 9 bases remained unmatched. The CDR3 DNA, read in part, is TGTGCCAGTAGTGGGAATAGCGGGAGTGGGGAGACC. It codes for CASSGNSGSGET. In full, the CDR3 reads CASSGNSGSGETQYF.

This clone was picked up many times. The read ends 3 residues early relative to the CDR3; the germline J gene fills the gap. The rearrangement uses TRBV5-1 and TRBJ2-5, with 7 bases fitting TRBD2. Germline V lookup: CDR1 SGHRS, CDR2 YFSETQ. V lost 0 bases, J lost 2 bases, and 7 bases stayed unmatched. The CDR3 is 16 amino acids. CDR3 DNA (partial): TGCGCCAGCAGCTTGGGAGGGGACTATCGTCAAGAGACC. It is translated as CASSLGGDYRQET. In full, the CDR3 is CASSLGGDYRQETQYF.

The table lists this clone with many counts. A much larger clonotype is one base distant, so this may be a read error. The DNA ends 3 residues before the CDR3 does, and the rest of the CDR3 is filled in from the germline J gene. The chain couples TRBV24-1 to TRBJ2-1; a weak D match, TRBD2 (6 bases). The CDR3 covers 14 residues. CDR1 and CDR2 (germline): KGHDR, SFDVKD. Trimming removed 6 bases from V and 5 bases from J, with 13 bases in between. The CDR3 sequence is CATSQGGLHNEQFF. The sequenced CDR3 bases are TGTGCCACCAGTCAGGGAGGCCTCCACAATGAG.

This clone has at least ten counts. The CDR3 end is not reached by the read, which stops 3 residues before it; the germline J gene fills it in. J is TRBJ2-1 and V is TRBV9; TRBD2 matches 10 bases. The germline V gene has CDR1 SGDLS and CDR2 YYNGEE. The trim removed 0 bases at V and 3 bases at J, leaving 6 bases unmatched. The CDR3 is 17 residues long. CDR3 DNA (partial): TGTGCCAGCAGCGTAGGGGTAGGACTAGCGGTCTACAATGAG. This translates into CASSVGVGLAVYNE. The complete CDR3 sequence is CASSVGVGLAVYNEQFF.

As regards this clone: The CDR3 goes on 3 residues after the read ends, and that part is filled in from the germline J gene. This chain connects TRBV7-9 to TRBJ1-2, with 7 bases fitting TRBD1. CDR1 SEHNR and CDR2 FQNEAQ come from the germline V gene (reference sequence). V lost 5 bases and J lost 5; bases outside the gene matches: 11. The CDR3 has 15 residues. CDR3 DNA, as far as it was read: TGTGCCAGCAGCGCCCCTGGGACAGACCGATATGGC. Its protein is CASSAPGTDRYG. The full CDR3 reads CASSAPGTDRYGYTF.

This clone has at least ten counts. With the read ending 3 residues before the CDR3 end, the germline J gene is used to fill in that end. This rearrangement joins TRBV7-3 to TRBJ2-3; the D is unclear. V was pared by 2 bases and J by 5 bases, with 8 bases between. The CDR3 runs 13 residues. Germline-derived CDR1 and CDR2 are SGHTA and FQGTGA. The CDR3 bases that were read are TGTGCCAGCAGCTTAGAATCTAGAGATACG. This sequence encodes CASSLESRDT. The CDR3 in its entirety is CASSLESRDTQYF.

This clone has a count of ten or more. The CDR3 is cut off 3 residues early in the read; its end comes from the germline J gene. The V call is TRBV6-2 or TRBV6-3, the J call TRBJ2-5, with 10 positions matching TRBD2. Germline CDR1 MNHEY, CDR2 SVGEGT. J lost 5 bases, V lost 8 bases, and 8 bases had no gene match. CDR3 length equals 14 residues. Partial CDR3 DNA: TGTGCCAGCCGAGCGGGAGGGAAGGGGGAGACC. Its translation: CASRAGGKGET. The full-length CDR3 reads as CASRAGGKGETQYF.

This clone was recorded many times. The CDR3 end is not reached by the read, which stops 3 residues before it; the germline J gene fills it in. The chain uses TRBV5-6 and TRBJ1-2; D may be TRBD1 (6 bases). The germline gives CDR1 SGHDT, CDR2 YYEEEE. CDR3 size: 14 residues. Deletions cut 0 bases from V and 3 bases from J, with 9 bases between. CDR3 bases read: TGTGCCAGCAGCTTGGGAGGGGGAGACTATGGC. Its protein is CASSLGGGDYG. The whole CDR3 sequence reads CASSLGGGDYGYTF.

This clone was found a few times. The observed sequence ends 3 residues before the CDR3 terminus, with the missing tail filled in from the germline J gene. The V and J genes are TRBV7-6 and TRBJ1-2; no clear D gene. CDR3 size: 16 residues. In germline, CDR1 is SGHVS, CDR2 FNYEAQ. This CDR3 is CASSSSLTHGTDTYTF. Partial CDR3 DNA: TGTGCCAGCAGCTCGTCCCTAACCCACGGCACAGATACC.

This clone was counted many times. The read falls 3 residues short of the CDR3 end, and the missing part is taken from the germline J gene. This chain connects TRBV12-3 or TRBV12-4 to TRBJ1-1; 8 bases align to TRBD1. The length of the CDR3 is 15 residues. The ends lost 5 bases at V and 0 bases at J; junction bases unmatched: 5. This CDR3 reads CASSAYRGMNTEAFF. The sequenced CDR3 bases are TGTGCCAGCAGTGCATACAGGGGGATGAACACTGAA.

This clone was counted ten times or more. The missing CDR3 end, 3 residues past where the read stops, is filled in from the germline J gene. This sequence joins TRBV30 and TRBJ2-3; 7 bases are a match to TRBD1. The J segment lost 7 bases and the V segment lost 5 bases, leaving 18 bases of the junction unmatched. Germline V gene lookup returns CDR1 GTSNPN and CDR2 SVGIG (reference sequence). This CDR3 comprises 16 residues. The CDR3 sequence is CAWGESDREPQHTQYF. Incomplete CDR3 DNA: TGTGCCTGGGGAGAATCTGACAGGGAACCACAACATACG.

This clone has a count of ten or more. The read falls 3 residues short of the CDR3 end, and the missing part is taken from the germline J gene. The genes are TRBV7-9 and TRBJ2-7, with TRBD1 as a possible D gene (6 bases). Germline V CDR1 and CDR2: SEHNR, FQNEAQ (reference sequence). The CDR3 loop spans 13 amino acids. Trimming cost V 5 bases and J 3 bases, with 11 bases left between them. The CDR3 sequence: CASSKDSGYEQYF. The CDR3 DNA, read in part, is TGTGCCAGCAGCAAGGACAGTGGCTACGAG.

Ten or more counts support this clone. CDR3 bases read: TGTGCCAGCAGCTTGATGGGACAGCAGCACTATGGC. Amino acid sequence: CASSLMGQQHYG. The entire CDR3 protein reads CASSLMGQQHYGYTF. This rearrangement joins TRBV5-6 to TRBJ1-2, with TRBD1 identical over 7 bases. The read comes to an end 3 residues before the CDR3 does, leaving the germline J gene to fill in the end. The CDR3 covers 15 residues. V gave up 1 base and J gave up 3 bases; unmatched junction bases: 6. The V gene's germline CDR1 is SGHDT and CDR2 YYEEEE.

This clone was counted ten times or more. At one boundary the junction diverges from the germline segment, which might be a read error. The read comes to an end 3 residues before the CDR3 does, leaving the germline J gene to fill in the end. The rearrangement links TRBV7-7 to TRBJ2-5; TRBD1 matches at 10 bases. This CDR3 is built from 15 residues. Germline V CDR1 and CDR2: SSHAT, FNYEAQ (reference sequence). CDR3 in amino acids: CASSPDRGLGETQYF. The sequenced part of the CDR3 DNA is TGTGCTAGCAGCCCCGACAGGGGGCTAGGAGAGACC.

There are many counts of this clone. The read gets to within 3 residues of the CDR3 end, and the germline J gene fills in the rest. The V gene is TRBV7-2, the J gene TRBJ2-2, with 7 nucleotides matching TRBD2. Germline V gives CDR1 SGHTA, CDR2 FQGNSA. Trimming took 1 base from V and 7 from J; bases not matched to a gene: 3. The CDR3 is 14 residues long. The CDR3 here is CASSLGGLFGELFF. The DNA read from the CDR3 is TGTGCCAGCAGCTTAGGGGGACTATTCGGGGAG.

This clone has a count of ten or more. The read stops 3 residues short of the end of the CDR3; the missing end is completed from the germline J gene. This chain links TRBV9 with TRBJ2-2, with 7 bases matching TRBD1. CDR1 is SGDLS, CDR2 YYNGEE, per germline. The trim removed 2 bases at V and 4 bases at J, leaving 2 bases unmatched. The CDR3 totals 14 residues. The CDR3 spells CASSVSGGTGELFF. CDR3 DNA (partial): TGTGCCAGCAGCGTTTCAGGGGGCACCGGGGAG.

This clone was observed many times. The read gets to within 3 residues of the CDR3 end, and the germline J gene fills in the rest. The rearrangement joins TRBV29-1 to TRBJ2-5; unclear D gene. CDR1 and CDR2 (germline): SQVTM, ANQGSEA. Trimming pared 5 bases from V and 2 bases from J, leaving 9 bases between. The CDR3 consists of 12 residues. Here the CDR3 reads CSVSSPQETQYF. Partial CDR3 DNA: TGCAGCGTTTCAAGCCCGCAAGAGACC.

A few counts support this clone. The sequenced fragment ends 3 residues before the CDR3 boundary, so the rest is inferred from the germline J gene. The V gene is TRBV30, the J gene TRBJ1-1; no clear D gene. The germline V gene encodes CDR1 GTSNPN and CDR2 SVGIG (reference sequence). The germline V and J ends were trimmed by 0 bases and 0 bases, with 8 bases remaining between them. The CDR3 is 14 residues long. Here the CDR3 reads CAWSVGHMNTEAFF. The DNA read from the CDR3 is TGTGCCTGGAGTGTAGGTCACATGAACACTGAA.

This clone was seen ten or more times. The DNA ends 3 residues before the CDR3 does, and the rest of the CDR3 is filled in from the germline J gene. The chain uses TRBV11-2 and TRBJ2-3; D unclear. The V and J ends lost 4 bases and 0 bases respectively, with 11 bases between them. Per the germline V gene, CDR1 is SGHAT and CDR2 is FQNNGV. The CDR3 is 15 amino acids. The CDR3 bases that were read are TGTGCCAGCAGCTCCATGTTTAGCAGCACAGATACG. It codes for CASSSMFSSTDT. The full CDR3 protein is CASSSMFSSTDTQYF.